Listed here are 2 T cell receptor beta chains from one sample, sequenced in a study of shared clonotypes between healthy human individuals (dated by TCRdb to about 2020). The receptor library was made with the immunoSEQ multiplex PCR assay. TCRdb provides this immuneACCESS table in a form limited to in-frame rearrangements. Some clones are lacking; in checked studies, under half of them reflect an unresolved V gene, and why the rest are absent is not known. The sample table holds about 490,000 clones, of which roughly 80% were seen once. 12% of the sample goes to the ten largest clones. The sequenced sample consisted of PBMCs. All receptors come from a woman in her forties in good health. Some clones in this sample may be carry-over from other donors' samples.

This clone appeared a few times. The CDR3 spells CASSAGQGALPLHF. CDR3 in DNA: TGTGCCAGCAGCGCGGGCCAGGGGGCTTTACCCCTCCACTTT. This chain connects TRBV2 to TRBJ1-6; 8 bases match TRBD1. After removal of 6 bases from V and 12 bases from J, the junction contained 10 bases not matched to a gene. Germline CDR1 SNHLY, CDR2 FYNNEI. This CDR3 is built from 14 residues.

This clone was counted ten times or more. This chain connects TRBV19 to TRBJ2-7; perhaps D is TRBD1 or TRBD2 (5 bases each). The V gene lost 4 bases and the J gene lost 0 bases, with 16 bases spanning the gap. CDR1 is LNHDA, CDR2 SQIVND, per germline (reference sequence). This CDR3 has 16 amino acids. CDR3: CASSNDPGRGSYEQYF. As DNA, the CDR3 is TGTGCCAGTAGTAACGACCCGGGACGAGGCTCCTACGAGCAGTACTTC.